The clone carrying this TCR beta chain occurred a few times. No antigen is known for it. V trimming: 5 bases; J trimming: 0 bases; junction bases outside the gene matches: 11. CDR3 size: 18 residues. Germline CDR1 and CDR2: DFQATT and SNEGSKA (reference sequence). Sample-barcoded 5' priming and a J-beta primer mix drove a second PCR of roughly 7 to 11 cycles. TCRdb independently ran MiXCR on the 5' RACE reads; one entry per CDR3 protein. This table holds 550,000 to 600,000 distinct CDR3 sequences, roughly 48% found once. These data originate in a study of blood T cells in healthy people across ages. Study results and caveats: The study lacked donor CMV status, which possibly confounded expanded clonotype changes.

This TCR was recovered from a man of 80 years or more in good health. Sequenced: blood. The V and J genes are TRBV20-1 and TRBJ2-3, with 13 positions matching TRBD2. CDR3 sequence (DNA): TGCAGTGCTGGGGGACTAGCGGGACCCGACGAGAGCACAGATACGCAGTATTTT. As protein: CSAGGLAGPDESTDTQYF.